This T cell receptor beta chain stems from a study of blood T cell repertoires in COVID-19. Overall study context: The origin of the acute and convalescent COVID-19 samples was the United States, Italy and Spain. T cells, B-cell-depleted T cells, or PBMCs supplied cDNA or gDNA.

From germline, CDR1 is SGHAT and CDR2 FQNNGV. V lost 7 bases and J lost 10, with 23 bases in between. This CDR3 has 14 amino acids. As originally analysed: Researchers report that nucleated cell counts were estimated from reference gene primer amplification. Profiling relied on immunoSEQ multiplex PCR, and the TCRdb table lists in-frame clones only, not all of them. From that table come the V and J calls and clone size; the DNA was used to work out D and trimming. The table records approximately 310,000 clones, around 87% of them present only once. Sequencing was performed on peripheral blood. V and J are TRBV11-2 and TRBJ2-7; the D gene is possibly TRBD2 (5 bases). This TCR came from a woman in her forties or fifties who had recovered from COVID-19. This chain's CDR3 is CASKGPDGWTGQYF. CDR3 nucleotides: TGTGCCAGCAAGGGTCCTGACGGGTGGACGGGACAGTACTTC.